These 8 T cell receptor beta chains share one sample of origin, sequenced in a study of blood T cell repertoires in COVID-19. Produced via immunoSEQ multiplex PCR; TCRdb's table is partial and in-frame only. The sample has about 200,000 clones; more than 75% are singletons. Sequencing input: peripheral blood. The receptors shown here come from a woman aged 80 or over with acute or convalescent COVID-19.

The gene calls are TRBV5-1 and TRBJ2-1, with TRBD2 identical over 10 bases. CDR3 length equals 15 residues. The J segment lost 7 bases and the V segment lost 3 bases, leaving 7 bases of the junction unmatched. CDR1 is SGHRS, CDR2 YFSETQ, per germline. The CDR3 nucleotides are TGCGCCAGCAGCTATAGCAGCGGGAGGGCAAATGAGCAGTTCTTC. Its translation is CASSYSSGRANEQFF.

The V gene is TRBV4-2, the J gene TRBJ2-1, with a weak D call TRBD2 (5 bases). Germline-derived CDR1 and CDR2 are LGHNA and YNFKEQ. CDR3 length equals 13 residues. Trimming stripped 6 bases from V and 2 bases from J, with 8 bases between. CDR3 nucleotides: TGTGCCAGCAGTCCCGGGGCCTACAATGAGCAGTTCTTC. It encodes CASSPGAYNEQFF.

V is TRBV24-1 and J is TRBJ1-1; possibly TRBD1 for D (6 bases). Trimming took off 7 bases at V and 7 bases at J, with 9 bases between the two ends. The CDR3 length is 11 residues. Germline V lookup: CDR1 KGHDR, CDR2 SFDVKD. CDR3 in amino acids: CATSQGIEAFF. The CDR3 DNA reads as TGTGCCACCAGCCAGGGGATTGAAGCTTTCTTT.

V and J are TRBV18 and TRBJ1-5; D remains ambiguous. CDR3 length: 14 amino acids. Germline CDR1 KGHSH, CDR2 LQKENI. Deletions cut 5 bases from V and 7 bases from J, with 15 bases between. The chain's CDR3 is CASSTSGMGQPQHF. The DNA for the CDR3 is TGTGCCAGCTCAACGAGCGGGATGGGGCAGCCCCAGCATTTT.

This chain connects TRBV6-1 to TRBJ2-7; TRBD2 matches at 7 bases. Germline values: CDR1 MNHNS, CDR2 SASEGT. Trimming cost V 3 bases and J 3 bases; bases outside gene matches: 11. The CDR3 length is 16 residues. The CDR3 sequence: CASSDWGGGTFYEQYF. CDR3 in DNA: TGTGCCAGCAGTGACTGGGGGGGAGGGACTTTCTACGAGCAGTACTTC.

Note on this clone: An end of the junction does not agree with germline; a read error may underlie this. Here the CDR3 DNA reads TGTGCCAGCGGTGATAGCGGGAGTTCAGAGACCCAGTACTTC. This encodes CASGDSGSSETQYF. V gene TRBV6-1 combines with J gene TRBJ2-5; 9 bases map to TRBD2. CDR3 length equals 14 residues. The germline gives CDR1 MNHNS, CDR2 SASEGT.

The chain links TRBV5-6 to TRBJ2-6, with 7 bases that match TRBD1. The CDR3 has 15 residues. The germline V gene has CDR1 SGHDT and CDR2 YYEEEE. J gave up 4 bases and V 4 bases, and 5 bases lay outside the gene matches. This CDR3 reads CASSKTGSGANVLTF. Here the CDR3 DNA reads TGTGCCAGCAGCAAGACAGGGTCCGGGGCCAACGTCCTGACTTTC.

This clone appeared a single time. V usage is TRBV19 and J usage is TRBJ1-1, with 7 bases fitting TRBD1. The CDR3 is 14 residues long. V lost 6 bases to trimming and J lost 5 bases; unmatched junction nucleotides: 9. The germline CDR1 and CDR2 sequences are LNHDA and SQIVND (reference sequence). The CDR3 bases are TGTGCCAGTAGGGGCGGGACAGCTGGGACTGAAGCTTTCTTT. As protein: CASRGGTAGTEAFF.